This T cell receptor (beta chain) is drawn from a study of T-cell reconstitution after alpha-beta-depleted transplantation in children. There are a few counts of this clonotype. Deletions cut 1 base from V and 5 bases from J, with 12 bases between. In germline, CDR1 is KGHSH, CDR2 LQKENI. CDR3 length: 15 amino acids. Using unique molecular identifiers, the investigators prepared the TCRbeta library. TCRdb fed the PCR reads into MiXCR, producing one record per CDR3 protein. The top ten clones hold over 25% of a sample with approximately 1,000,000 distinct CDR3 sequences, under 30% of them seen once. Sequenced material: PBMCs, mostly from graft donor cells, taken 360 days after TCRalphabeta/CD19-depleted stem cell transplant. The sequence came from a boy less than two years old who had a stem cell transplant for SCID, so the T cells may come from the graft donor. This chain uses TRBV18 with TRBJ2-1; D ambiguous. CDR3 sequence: CASSPQPLTDNEQFF. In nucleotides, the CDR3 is TGTGCCAGCTCACCACAGCCCTTAACGGACAATGAGCAGTTCTTC.